The next 7 T cell receptor beta chains were all read from a single sample in a study of blood T cells in healthy people across ages. Through a sample-barcoded 5' primer and a J-beta primer mix, a second PCR was run for roughly 6 to 11 cycles. TCRdb reprocessed the 5' RACE reads with MiXCR, giving one entry per CDR3 protein. The data contain nearly 800,000 distinct CDR3 sequences, approximately 53% of them seen just once; the ten biggest clones take up roughly 24%. The sequencing sample was made of blood. All receptors derive from a man aged 35-49 years in good health.

This clonotype is a singleton in its sample. The chain employs TRBV11-2 and TRBJ2-1, with 13 bases lining up with TRBD2. CDR1 is SGHAT, CDR2 FQNNGV, per germline. The CDR3 totals 22 residues. V shed 4 bases, J shed 15 bases, and the junction held 33 bases outside the gene matches. The CDR3 protein is CASSYSNPGLAGLAGTMSRGFF. The CDR3 DNA sequence: TGTGCCAGCAGCTATTCTAACCCGGGACTAGCGGGACTTGCGGGTACAATGAGCAGGGGGTTCTTC.

The V and J genes are TRBV4-1 and TRBJ1-4, with D possibly matching TRBD1 (5 bases). The CDR3 spans 15 residues. CDR1 MGHRA and CDR2 YSYEKL come from the germline V gene. Trimming removed 4 bases at V and 5 bases at J, with 14 bases between. CDR3 sequence: CASSPGPVGNEKLFF. CDR3 in DNA: TGCGCCAGCAGCCCGGGACCGGTGGGGAATGAAAAACTGTTTTTT.

This clonotype has more than one count but fewer than ten. V usage is TRBV5-1 and J usage is TRBJ1-4; D not resolved. This CDR3 comprises 15 residues. Germline V gene sequence: CDR1 SGHRS, CDR2 YFSETQ. The V gene lost 1 base and the J gene lost 0 bases, with 7 bases spanning the gap. Here the CDR3 DNA reads TGCGCCAGCAGCTTGTCCCACGCAACTAATGAAAAACTGTTTTTT. Translation gives CASSLSHATNEKLFF.

The table lists this clonotype with a few counts. One end of the junction is discordant with germline, which a read error may explain. This chain connects TRBV12-3 or TRBV12-4 to TRBJ2-7; 7 nucleotides agree with TRBD2. This CDR3 is built from 14 residues. CDR3 protein: CASSIAGLAYEQYF. The CDR3 DNA reads as TGTGCCAGCAGTATAGCGGGCCTAGCCTACGAGCAGTACTTC.

CDR3 amino acids: CASSLLPGSTEAFF. DNA for the CDR3: TGCGCCAGCAGCTTGTTACCGGGGAGCACTGAAGCTTTCTTT. The rearrangement links TRBV5-1 to TRBJ1-1; no firm D call. The germline V gene has CDR1 SGHRS and CDR2 YFSETQ. This CDR3 spans 14 amino acids. The V end was cut by 1 base, the J end by 4 bases, with 11 bases between.

This clonotype was seen more than once but under ten times. The rearrangement joins TRBV6-6 to TRBJ1-1; D possibly corresponds to TRBD1 (5 bases). This CDR3 is built from 13 residues. Per the germline V gene, CDR1 is MNHNY and CDR2 is SVGAGI (reference sequence). V lost 6 bases, J lost 1 base, and 9 bases lay in between. CDR3 sequence reads: CASSTGQNTEAFF. The CDR3, as DNA: TGTGCCAGCAGCACAGGACAGAACACTGAAGCTTTCTTT.

A single count supports this clonotype. J is TRBJ2-4 and V is TRBV7-2; 9 positions agree with TRBD1. The CDR3 covers 12 residues. Germline V gene data show CDR1 as SGHTA and CDR2 as FQGNSA. V gave up 1 base and J gave up 11 bases; unmatched junction bases: 0. The chain's CDR3 is CASSLDRGLQYF. For the CDR3, the DNA is TGTGCCAGCAGCTTAGACAGGGGGCTTCAGTACTTC.